The table lists the clone carrying this TCR beta chain with many counts. Its cognate antigen is unknown. The sample is drawn from a study of CD8 T cells in ankylosing spondylitis. Trimming shortened V by 3 bases and J by 8 bases, and 9 bases separated the two germline ends. The CDR3 is 13 residues long. Germline V CDR1 and CDR2: SGHRS, YFSETQ. Making use of molecular barcodes, quantitative 5'-RACE generated TCR beta libraries. TCRdb independently ran MiXCR on the 5' RACE reads; one entry per CDR3 protein. The sample holds about 240,000 distinct CDR3 sequences; over 8.5% are singletons and the top ten take roughly 6.8%. Study-level points and caveats: For ankylosing spondylitis blood, a TCR beta motif of 8 or 9 highly homologous variants appeared characteristic. Earlier studies detected some motif variants in reactive arthritis synovial fluid and blood.

Sequencing used blood, either unsorted or a sorted T cell fraction (not recorded which). The origin of this receptor is a male donor with ankylosing spondylitis or in good health (not recorded which). V usage is TRBV5-1 and J usage is TRBJ1-6, with D possibly being TRBD1 (5 bases). In DNA, the CDR3 is TGCGCCAGCAGCTCCCAGGGAGATTCACCCCTCCACTTT. Its translation is CASSSQGDSPLHF.